One sample yielded the 14 T cell receptor beta chains listed below, sequenced in a study of cytomegalovirus exposure and HLA in healthy donors. The PCR used 60 Vbeta and 13 Jbeta primers. Data came from immunoSEQ multiplex PCR; TCRdb stores just in-frame clones and leaves some out. Found here are about 92,000 clones, approximately 71% of them singletons; the top ten hold more than 15%. Sequencing was performed on PBMCs. Receptors originate from a woman aged 18-29 years in good health and CMV-seropositive.

J is TRBJ1-5 and V is TRBV9; tentatively, D is TRBD1 (6 bases). CDR1 is SGDLS and CDR2 is YYNGEE in the germline V gene. This CDR3 is built from 15 residues. The V end was cut by 0 bases, the J end by 3 bases, with 10 bases between. CDR3 sequence (DNA): TGTGCCAGCAGCGTAGCTACAGGGCCCAATCAGCCCCAGCATTTT. Encoded protein: CASSVATGPNQPQHF.

The chain couples TRBV7-9 to TRBJ1-2; no definite D call. Between the trimmed V and J ends, which lost 5 bases and 1 base, there was a span of 11 bases. The CDR3 is made up of 14 amino acids. The germline CDR1 and CDR2 sequences are SEHNR and FQNEAQ (reference sequence). This CDR3 is CASSSDGGNYGYTF. The CDR3, as DNA: TGTGCCAGCAGCAGCGACGGCGGTAACTATGGCTACACCTTC.

The V gene is TRBV5-4, the J gene TRBJ1-3; 10 nucleotides align to TRBD1. The germline CDR1 and CDR2 sequences are SGHNT and YYREEE (reference sequence). V shed 4 bases, J shed 0 bases, and the junction held 13 bases outside the gene matches. The CDR3 extends over 19 amino acids. Here the CDR3 reads CASSPTPGTGVGSGNTIYF. The CDR3 region has the DNA TGTGCCAGCAGCCCCACCCCCGGGACAGGGGTGGGCTCTGGAAACACCATATATTTT.

The V gene is TRBV9, the J gene TRBJ2-3; 11 bases agree with TRBD2. V lost 3 bases and J lost 6; bases outside the gene matches: 9. CDR3 size: 16 residues. Germline values: CDR1 SGDLS, CDR2 YYNGEE. The DNA for the CDR3 is TGTGCCAGCAGCGGGGGACTAGCGGAAGCCCAGGATACGCAGTATTTT. It yields the protein CASSGGLAEAQDTQYF.

The chain combines TRBV5-6 with TRBJ2-2; D is possibly TRBD2 (7 bases). The CDR3 has 15 residues. V dropped 2 bases and J dropped 2 bases, with 10 bases sitting between them. Germline-derived CDR1 and CDR2 are SGHDT and YYEEEE. The DNA of the CDR3 is TGTGCCAGCAGCTTCCGGGGGGCCAACACCGGGGAGCTGTTTTTT. Translation gives CASSFRGANTGELFF.

This clone was observed a single time. The chain recombines TRBV7-2 with TRBJ1-1; D may be TRBD1 (5 bases). Trimming stripped 4 bases from V and 7 bases from J, with 25 bases between. The V gene's germline CDR1 is SGHTA and CDR2 FQGNSA. This CDR3 comprises 17 residues. CDR3 sequence reads: CASSSFSTGLRRGEAFF. The CDR3 coding sequence is TGTGCCAGCAGCTCCTTTTCGACGGGACTCCGGAGAGGTGAAGCTTTCTTT.

This clone has just one count. This chain's CDR3 is CASSPGQGKYGYTF. The DNA for the CDR3 is TGTGCCAGCAGCCCAGGACAGGGGAAGTATGGCTACACCTTC. The chain carries TRBV6-5 and TRBJ1-2; 9 bases line up with TRBD1. Per germline, CDR1 MNHEY and CDR2 SVGAGI. The CDR3 runs 14 residues. The V gene end was trimmed by 6 bases and the J gene end by 5 bases; junction bases not matched to a gene: 7.

V is TRBV27 and J is TRBJ2-7; 7 nucleotides match TRBD1. This CDR3 region has 17 residues. With 5 bases clipped from V and 1 base from J, the junction kept 14 bases outside the gene matches. CDR1 and CDR2 from the germline V gene are MNHEY and SMNVEV (reference sequence). CDR3 protein: CASSNRQGSIGSYEQYF. The CDR3 nucleotides are TGTGCCAGCAGTAACCGACAGGGATCTATCGGTTCCTACGAGCAGTACTTC.

This chain joins TRBV19 and TRBJ2-7; TRBD1 is a possible D gene (5 bases). Germline V CDR1 and CDR2: LNHDA, SQIVND (reference sequence). This CDR3 contains 13 residues. Trimming took 3 bases from V and 4 from J, leaving 10 bases between them. The CDR3: CASSIQGWYEQYF. DNA for the CDR3: TGTGCCAGTAGTATCCAGGGATGGTACGAGCAGTACTTC.

This rearrangement joins TRBV29-1 to TRBJ1-5, with 8 bases lining up with TRBD1. The CDR3 contains 16 residues. Germline V gene data show CDR1 as SQVTM and CDR2 as ANQGSEA. V dropped 7 bases and J dropped 1; count of bases not matched to a gene: 12. The CDR3 bases are TGCAGCGCCCTTAGACAGGGGTTGAGAAGCAATCAGCCCCAGCATTTT. Encoded protein: CSALRQGLRSNQPQHF.

This clone was counted once. This chain links TRBV18 with TRBJ1-2; D is unresolved. The CDR3 loop spans 15 amino acids. V lost 0 bases, J lost 2 bases, and 10 bases lay in between. Per the germline V gene, CDR1 is KGHSH and CDR2 is LQKENI. As DNA, the CDR3 is TGTGCCAGCTCACCACCCCTGGTGACAAACTATGGCTACACCTTC. It codes for CASSPPLVTNYGYTF.

V usage is TRBV28 and J usage is TRBJ2-1; D remains ambiguous. V was clipped by 5 bases and J by 5 bases, with 7 bases between them. CDR3 length: 12 residues. The germline CDR1 and CDR2 sequences are MDHEN and SYDVKM. The CDR3 DNA sequence: TGTGCCAGCAGTGATCAGGACAATGAGCAGTTCTTC. Translating gives CASSDQDNEQFF. Full variable domain (remainder filled in from reference TRBV28 and TRBJ2-1): DVKVTQSSRYLVKRTGEKVFLECVQDMDHENMFWYRQDPGLGLRLIYFSYDVKMKEKGDIPEGYSVSREKKERFSLILESASTNQTSMYLCASSDQDNEQFFGPGTRLTVL.

This clone was picked up a small number of times. The chain recombines TRBV6-4 with TRBJ2-2, with 9 bases that match TRBD2. CDR1 MRHNA and CDR2 SNTAGT come from the germline V gene. The CDR3 is 15 residues long. Trimming removed 8 bases from V and 1 base from J; junction bases left unmatched: 5. In nucleotides, the CDR3 is TGTGCCAGCGACCCGACTAGCGGGAACACCGGGGAGCTGTTTTTT. This encodes CASDPTSGNTGELFF.

The chain couples TRBV6-6 to TRBJ2-2, with 8 positions matching TRBD1. Trimming took 4 bases from V and 6 from J; bases not matched to a gene: 10. Looked up from germline, CDR1 is MNHNY and CDR2 is SVGAGI (reference sequence). This CDR3 has 16 amino acids. The CDR3 spells CASSLSRGPFAGELFF. The DNA for the CDR3 is TGTGCCAGCAGTTTGTCCAGGGGGCCGTTTGCCGGGGAGCTGTTTTTT.